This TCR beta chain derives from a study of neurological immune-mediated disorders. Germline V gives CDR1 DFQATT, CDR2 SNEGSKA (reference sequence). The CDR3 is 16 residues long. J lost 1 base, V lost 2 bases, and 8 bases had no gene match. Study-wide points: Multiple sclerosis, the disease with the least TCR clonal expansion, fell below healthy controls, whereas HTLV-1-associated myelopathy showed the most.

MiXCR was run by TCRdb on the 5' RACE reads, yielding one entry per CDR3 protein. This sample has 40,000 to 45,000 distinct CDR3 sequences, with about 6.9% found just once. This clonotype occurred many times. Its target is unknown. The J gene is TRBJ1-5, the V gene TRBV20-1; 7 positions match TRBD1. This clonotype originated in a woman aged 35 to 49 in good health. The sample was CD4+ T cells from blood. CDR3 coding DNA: TGCAGTGCTAGATCCCGACAGGGCCCAAGCAATCAGCCCCAGCATTTT. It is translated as CSARSRQGPSNQPQHF.